These 23 T cell receptor beta chains originate from one sample sequenced in a study of CD8+CD57+ T cells in acquired aplastic anemia. The template for TCR beta VDJ and CDR3 sequence profiling was genomic DNA. MiXCR was run by TCRdb on the reads, yielding one entry per CDR3 protein. Of approximately 160,000 distinct CDR3 sequences listed, approximately 43% were seen once; the top ten hold 1.1%. The sequencing input was sorted CD4+, CD8+, or CD8+CD57+ T cells (not recorded which) from PBMCs. These receptors were obtained from a human donor in good health.

This clonotype showed up just once. One junction end disagrees with the germline gene, perhaps due to a read error. The chain is built from TRBV12-3 or TRBV12-4 and TRBJ1-6; D remains unclear. The CDR3 consists of 14 residues. The CDR3 region is CASSLVDRIAPLHF. CDR3 nucleotides: TGTGCCAGCAGCTTAGTCGACCGCATTGCGCCCCTCCACTTT.

The J gene is TRBJ2-6, the V gene TRBV7-9, with D uncertain. V gave up 9 bases and J gave up 1 base, with 7 bases separating them. The germline V gene has CDR1 SEHNR and CDR2 FQNEAQ (reference sequence). CDR3 size: 13 residues. The CDR3 DNA reads as TGTGCCAGGGGAAATTCTGGGGCCAACGTCCTGACTTTC. Encoded protein: CARGNSGANVLTF. Looking up the rest from reference TRBV7-9 and TRBJ2-6 gives the full variable domain: DTGVSQNPRHKITKRGQNVTFRCDPISEHNRLYWYRQTLGQGPEFLTYFQNEAQLEKSRLLSDRFSAERPKGSFSTLEIQRTEQGDSAMYLCARGNSGANVLTFGAGSRLTVL.

This clonotype was observed a few times. A read error may produce the germline difference seen at one junction end. The chain recombines TRBV19 with TRBJ1-6, with D possibly TRBD1 on 6 matching bases. The germline V gene has CDR1 LNHDA and CDR2 SQIVND (reference sequence). This CDR3 contains 14 residues. The CDR3 is CASRTDSNNSPLHF. CDR3 sequence (DNA): TGTGCCAGTAGGACGGACAGCAATAATTCGCCCCTCCACTTT. Full variable domain (rest looked up from reference TRBV19 and TRBJ1-6): DGGITQSPKYLFRKEGQNVTLSCEQNLNHDAMYWYRQDPGQGLRLIYYSQIVNDFQKGDIAEGYSVSREKKESFPLTVTSAQKNPTAFYLCASRTDSNNSPLHFGNGTRLTVT.

At least ten counts were recorded for this clonotype. The rearrangement links TRBV5-5 to TRBJ2-1; 7 bases are shared with TRBD2. Trimming took 2 bases from V and 4 from J; bases not matched to a gene: 3. This CDR3 is 14 amino acids long. The V gene's germline CDR1 is SGHKS and CDR2 YYEKEE (reference sequence). This CDR3 is CASSFLGGYNEQFF. CDR3 coding DNA: TGTGCCAGCAGCTTCCTCGGGGGGTACAATGAGCAGTTCTTC.

This clonotype was picked up many times. The chain combines TRBV29-1 with TRBJ2-7; D perhaps matches TRBD2 (5 bases). Deletions cut 4 bases from V and 2 bases from J, with 9 bases between. There are 12 residues in the CDR3. Looked up from germline, CDR1 is SQVTM and CDR2 is ANQGSEA. The CDR3 is CSVAGIAYEQYF. Here the CDR3 DNA reads TGCAGCGTTGCCGGGATTGCCTACGAGCAGTACTTC.

The chain combines TRBV6-5 with TRBJ1-6, with a possible D match to TRBD1 (6 bases). CDR1 and CDR2 from the germline V gene are MNHEY and SVGAGI. There are 16 residues in the CDR3. Trimming left V 2 bases short and J 8 bases short, with 16 bases between. CDR3 in amino acids: CASSYGRQAVDSPLHF. CDR3 nucleotide sequence: TGTGCCAGCAGTTACGGGCGACAGGCCGTTGATTCACCCCTCCACTTT.

This chain connects TRBV10-3 to TRBJ2-1; D tentatively fits TRBD1 or TRBD2 (6 bases each). Trimming stripped 8 bases from V and 2 bases from J, with 25 bases between. Germline V gives CDR1 ENHRY, CDR2 SYGVKD. The CDR3 spans 18 residues. The CDR3 DNA reads as TGTGCCATCGAGGGGAGGAACGGGACAACCGCAACCTACAATGAGCAGTTCTTC. It is translated as CAIEGRNGTTATYNEQFF.

This clonotype appeared many times. The chain carries TRBV6-6 and TRBJ2-5, with 9 positions matching TRBD2. V gave up 9 bases and J gave up 2 bases; unmatched junction bases: 7. Germline CDR1 MNHNY, CDR2 SVGAGI (reference sequence). The CDR3 covers 14 residues. The chain's CDR3 is CASQTSGIQETQYF. As DNA, the CDR3 is TGTGCCAGTCAGACTAGCGGAATTCAAGAGACCCAGTACTTC.

This clonotype was observed many times. The V and J genes are TRBV11-1 and TRBJ1-1; D not resolved. CDR1 and CDR2 (germline): SGHAT, FQDESV (reference sequence). V was clipped by 1 base and J by 0 bases, with 15 bases between them. The CDR3 extends over 17 amino acids. The CDR3 is CASSLGGGRQMNTEAFF. The DNA of the CDR3 is TGTGCCAGCAGCTTAGGGGGTGGGCGGCAAATGAACACTGAAGCTTTCTTT. Full variable domain (rest looked up from reference TRBV11-1 and TRBJ1-1): EAEVAQSPRYKITEKSQAVAFWCDPISGHATLYWYRQILGQGPELLVQFQDESVVDDSQLPKDRFSAERLKGVDSTLKIQPAELGDSAMYLCASSLGGGRQMNTEAFFGQGTRLTVV.

The rearrangement uses TRBV2 and TRBJ2-4; 7 bases are shared with TRBD1. V dropped 5 bases and J dropped 8; count of bases not matched to a gene: 12. CDR1 SNHLY and CDR2 FYNNEI come from the germline V gene. The CDR3 sequence is 15 residues long. The CDR3 loop is CASSYPRQGRDIQYF. Written as DNA, the CDR3 is TGTGCCAGCAGTTACCCCAGACAGGGTAGGGACATTCAGTACTTC.

The chain recombines TRBV14 with TRBJ2-6; D possibly uses TRBD1 or TRBD2 (5 bases each). From germline, CDR1 is SGHDN and CDR2 FVKESK. This CDR3 spans 18 amino acids. Trimming stripped 9 bases from V and 2 bases from J, with 23 bases between. CDR3 amino acids: CASRLTGTPRPGANVLTF. In DNA, the CDR3 is TGTGCCAGTAGACTTACCGGGACCCCCCGGCCTGGGGCCAACGTCCTGACTTTC.

The rearrangement links TRBV24-1 to TRBJ2-2; D gene ambiguous. The V end lost 4 bases, the J end lost 0 bases, and 11 bases lay between the germline ends. Per the germline V gene, CDR1 is KGHDR and CDR2 is SFDVKD. This CDR3 region has 16 residues. The CDR3 spells CATSDLTNANTGELFF. CDR3 in DNA: TGTGCCACCAGTGACCTGACGAACGCGAACACCGGGGAGCTGTTTTTT.

This clonotype was seen more than once but under ten times. This rearrangement joins TRBV12-3 or TRBV12-4 to TRBJ1-3; possible D gene TRBD1, 6 bases. The CDR3 covers 15 residues. Trimming left V 6 bases short and J 2 bases short, with 14 bases between. CDR3 DNA: TGTGCCAGCAGCCCCACAGGGAATCCTGGAAACACCATATATTTT. Translated: CASSPTGNPGNTIYF.

This clonotype was observed many times. This chain connects TRBV20-1 to TRBJ1-5; D possibly corresponds to TRBD1 (5 bases). Germline values: CDR1 DFQATT, CDR2 SNEGSKA (reference sequence). The germline V and J ends were trimmed by 1 base and 2 bases, with 6 bases remaining between them. This CDR3 has 13 residues. The chain's CDR3 is CSARGGGNQPQHF. As DNA, the CDR3 is TGCAGTGCTAGAGGAGGGGGCAATCAGCCCCAGCATTTT.

The chain links TRBV20-1 to TRBJ2-7; D gene unclear. The CDR3 totals 12 residues. CDR1 and CDR2 from the germline V gene are DFQATT and SNEGSKA (reference sequence). Trimming cost V 3 bases and J 0 bases, with 6 bases left between them. The CDR3 reads CSASQNSYEQYF. The CDR3 DNA reads TGCAGTGCTAGCCAAAACTCCTACGAGCAGTACTTC.

This clonotype has ten or more counts. The J gene is TRBJ2-7, the V gene TRBV6-2 or TRBV6-3; 7 bases agree with TRBD1. The CDR3 length is 15 residues. V dropped 6 bases and J dropped 0; count of bases not matched to a gene: 8. Germline V lookup: CDR1 MNHEY, CDR2 SVGEGT. The DNA of the CDR3 is TGTGCCAGCAGCGAATACGGACAGGTCTCCTACGAGCAGTACTTC. Residues: CASSEYGQVSYEQYF.

The V call is TRBV15, the J call TRBJ2-5; 15 bases are shared with TRBD2. Trimming removed 5 bases from V and 4 bases from J; junction bases left unmatched: 5. Germline V gives CDR1 LNHNV, CDR2 YYDKDF (reference sequence). This CDR3 contains 16 residues. The CDR3 region is CATSARTSGGAETQYF. The CDR3, as DNA: TGTGCCACCAGCGCACGGACTAGCGGGGGGGCAGAGACCCAGTACTTC.

In regard to this clonotype: Sequence at one end of the junction differs from germline and may be a read error. The V call is TRBV7-7, the J call TRBJ2-1, with a possible D match to TRBD2 (7 bases). The CDR3 has 14 amino acids. The V gene's germline CDR1 is SSHAT and CDR2 FNYEAQ (reference sequence). The CDR3 region has the DNA TGTGCTAGCAGCTTAGGGGGGGCCGTCAATGAGCAGTTCTTC. Its protein product is CASSLGGAVNEQFF.

The chain employs TRBV10-3 and TRBJ2-5, with 11 bases matching TRBD1. The CDR3 runs to 14 residues. Germline CDR1 is ENHRY and CDR2 is SYGVKD. V gave up 10 bases and J gave up 3 bases; unmatched junction bases: 7. CDR3 nucleotides: TGTGCCACCCTCGGGACAGGGGGGAAAGAGACCCAGTACTTC. Translating it yields CATLGTGGKETQYF.

The chain links TRBV5-1 to TRBJ2-5; 14 positions agree with TRBD2. The J call may be mistaken, given a closer DNA end match to TRBJ2-1. The CDR3 has 19 amino acids. Germline V gives CDR1 SGHRS, CDR2 YFSETQ. Here the CDR3 DNA reads TGCGCCAGCAGCCCGGAGGGCCGACTAGCGGGAGGGCCGGGAAATGAGCAGTTCTTC. Translation: CASSPEGRLAGGPGNEQFF.

This clonotype was recorded once. J is TRBJ1-4 and V is TRBV19; TRBD1 agrees at 7 bases. Germline lookup yields CDR1 LNHDA and CDR2 SQIVND (reference sequence). The CDR3 spans 16 residues. V dropped 4 bases and J dropped 4; count of bases not matched to a gene: 9. CDR3 in DNA: TGTGCCAGTAGTACCAGACAGGGAAGTGGTAATGAAAAACTGTTTTTT. The encoded protein is CASSTRQGSGNEKLFF.

The rearrangement uses TRBV4-3 and TRBJ2-3; D assignment may be TRBD1 or TRBD2 (5 bases each). The CDR3 consists of 14 residues. Trimming removed 0 bases at V and 4 bases at J, with 8 bases between. Germline CDR1 is LGHNA and CDR2 is YSLEER. CDR3 coding DNA: TGCGCCAGCAGCCAAGACCGGGGCGCAGATACGCAGTATTTT. This codes for CASSQDRGADTQYF.

This clonotype is medium-sized by share. J is TRBJ2-7 and V is TRBV29-1, with TRBD1 identical over 10 bases. CDR3 length: 13 amino acids. Germline V gene lookup returns CDR1 SQVTM and CDR2 ANQGSEA. V lost 7 bases, J lost 5 bases, and 8 bases stayed unmatched. The CDR3 loop is CSGQGASSHEQYF. The CDR3 nucleotides read TGCAGCGGACAGGGGGCGTCTTCCCACGAGCAGTACTTC.